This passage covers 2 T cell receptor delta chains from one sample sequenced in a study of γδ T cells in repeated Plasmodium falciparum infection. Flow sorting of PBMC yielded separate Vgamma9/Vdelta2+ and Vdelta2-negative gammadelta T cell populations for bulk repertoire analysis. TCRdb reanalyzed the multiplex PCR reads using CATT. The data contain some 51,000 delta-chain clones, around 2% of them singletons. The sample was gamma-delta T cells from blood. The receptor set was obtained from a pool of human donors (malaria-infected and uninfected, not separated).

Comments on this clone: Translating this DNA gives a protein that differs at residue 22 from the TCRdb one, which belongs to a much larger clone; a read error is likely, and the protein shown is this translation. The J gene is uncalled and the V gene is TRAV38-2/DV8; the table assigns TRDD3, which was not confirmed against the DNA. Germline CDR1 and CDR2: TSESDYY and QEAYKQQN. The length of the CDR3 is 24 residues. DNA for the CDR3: TGTGCTTATAGGAGCTTCGAATACTTCCAAGCTACGTACTGGGGGATACCGGCCACCGATAAACGCATCTTT. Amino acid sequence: CAYRSFEYFQATYWGIPATDKRIF.

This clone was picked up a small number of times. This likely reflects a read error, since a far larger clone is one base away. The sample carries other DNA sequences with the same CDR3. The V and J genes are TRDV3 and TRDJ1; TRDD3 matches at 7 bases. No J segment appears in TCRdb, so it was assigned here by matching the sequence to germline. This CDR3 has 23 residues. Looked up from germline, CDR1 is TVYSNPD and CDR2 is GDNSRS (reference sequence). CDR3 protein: CAFRDPRDSPRAWGFFFTDKLIF. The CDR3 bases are TGTGCTTTCCGAGATCCTAGAGATTCCCCGCGGGCCTGGGGGTTCTTCTTCACCGATAAACTCATCTTT. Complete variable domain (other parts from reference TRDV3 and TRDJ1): CDKVTQSSPDQTVASGSEVVLLCTYDTVYSNPDLFWYRIRPDYSFQFVFYGDNSRSEGADFTQGRFSVKHILTQKAFHLVISPVRTEDSATYYCAFRDPRDSPRAWGFFFTDKLIFGKGTRVTVEP.